The source of this T cell receptor beta chain is a study of cytomegalovirus exposure and HLA in healthy donors. In the study overall: In an early release, HLA-typed donors contributed approximately 82 million unique TCR sequences. Study outcomes and limitations: TRBV6-2, TRBV6-3 and some other V segments were excluded as indistinguishable. By a later analysis, the bulk of CMV-associated TCR beta chains appeared HLA-restricted. Cytomegalovirus-associated TCR beta chains were listed, numbering 150 to 200.

CDR3 length: 12 amino acids. Trimming cost V 2 bases and J 9 bases, with 8 bases left between them. The germline V gene has CDR1 SGHVS and CDR2 FQNEAQ. PCR was performed using 60 Vbeta and 13 Jbeta primers. Only in-frame clones appear in the TCRdb table, and some are missing; sequencing was by immunoSEQ multiplex PCR. The sample contains 130,000 or so clones, around four fifths of which appear only once. This clone was counted only a few times. What it recognizes is unknown. Source material: PBMCs. The rearrangement uses TRBV7-8 and TRBJ1-5; D gene ambiguous. The clonotype comes from a woman aged 40 to 50 in good health and CMV-seronegative. CDR3 amino acids: CASSLTGRPQHF. DNA of the CDR3: TGTGCCAGCAGCTTAACGGGGAGGCCCCAGCATTTT.